This T cell receptor (beta chain) was identified in a study of T cell changes during pregnancy in multiple sclerosis. Clones were read by immunoSEQ multiplex PCR, and TCRdb kept only the in-frame ones, dropping some. The data show some 93,000 clones, 91% seen once. The CDR3 is 11 residues long. V was pared by 6 bases and J by 6 bases, with 9 bases between. Germline-derived CDR1 and CDR2 are MNHEY and SMNVEV (reference sequence). This clone occurred once. The sequences come from peripheral blood, collected after pregnancy. The chain recombines TRBV27 with TRBJ2-7; maybe TRBD2 (6 bases). This TCR came from a female donor in good health, enrolled as a control in a pregnancy study. The CDR3 sequence is CASREGSEQYF. The CDR3 bases are TGTGCCAGCAGGGAGGGCTCCGAGCAGTACTTC.